These 26 T cell receptor beta chains share one sample of origin, sequenced in a study of blood T cell repertoires in COVID-19 (dated by TCRdb to about 2020). Receptor libraries were prepared by the immunoSEQ multiplex PCR assay. Held by TCRdb, this immuneACCESS table contains in-frame sequences only and omits some clones. Under half of the omission traces to an unresolved V gene where checked; the cause of the rest is unknown. The sample has hundreds of thousands of clones on record, about 83% of them singletons. The ten largest account for approximately 6% of the sample. Sequencing input: peripheral blood. Source of these receptors: a woman older than 75 with COVID-19, enrolled during active disease.

This clone has only one observation. The DNA for the CDR3 is TGTGCCAGCAGTCCCGGGGGTGAAAGATCCTACGAGCAGTACGTC. Its translation: CASSPGGERSYEQYV. The chain combines TRBV28 with TRBJ2-7, with D possibly TRBD2 on 6 matching bases. The CDR3 has 15 residues. The V gene's germline CDR1 is MDHEN and CDR2 SYDVKM. Trimming removed 5 bases from V and 1 base from J, with 15 bases in between.

The genes are TRBV5-1 and TRBJ2-1; tentatively, D is TRBD1 (6 bases). The CDR3 is made up of 15 amino acids. Germline V gene sequence: CDR1 SGHRS, CDR2 YFSETQ. Trimming took 1 base from V and 2 from J, leaving 10 bases between them. The CDR3 bases are TGCGCCAGCAGCTTGAACAGGGCGGCCTACAATGAGCAGTTCTTC. The encoded protein is CASSLNRAAYNEQFF.

The chain employs TRBV7-8 and TRBJ2-5; 7 positions match TRBD1. This CDR3 spans 15 amino acids. V shed 4 bases, J shed 0 bases, and the junction held 5 bases outside the gene matches. In germline, CDR1 is SGHVS, CDR2 FQNEAQ. CDR3 nucleotide sequence: TGTGCCAGCAGCTCACGGACAGGTAACCAAGAGACCCAGTACTTC. Translation: CASSSRTGNQETQYF.

The gene calls are TRBV6-5 and TRBJ2-5, with 7 bases matching TRBD2. The V and J ends lost 8 bases and 1 base, in that order; junction bases with no gene match: 7. Germline V gives CDR1 MNHEY, CDR2 SVGAGI. The CDR3 has 14 residues. The CDR3: CASAYSSGQETQYF. For the CDR3, the DNA is TGTGCCAGCGCCTACTCTAGCGGCCAAGAGACCCAGTACTTC.

V gene TRBV7-9 combines with J gene TRBJ1-2; possible D gene TRBD1, 5 bases. Trimming shortened V by 3 bases and J by 6 bases, and 14 bases separated the two germline ends. The CDR3 runs 14 residues. Per germline, CDR1 SEHNR and CDR2 FQNEAQ (reference sequence). CDR3 loop: CASSFHDRPNGYTF. The CDR3 DNA sequence: TGTGCCAGCAGCTTCCACGACAGACCCAATGGCTACACCTTC.

This chain links TRBV3-1 (or the pseudogene TRBV3-2) with TRBJ2-3, with 11 bases that match TRBD2. Germline CDR1 LGHDT, CDR2 YNNKEL (reference sequence). Losses at the gene ends were 4 bases for V and 8 bases for J; bases not matched to a gene: 11. The CDR3 extends over 16 amino acids. The CDR3: CASSLGLAAWGGTQYF. Written as DNA, the CDR3 is TGTGCCAGCAGCCTGGGACTAGCGGCGTGGGGAGGTACGCAGTATTTT.

This clone was seen only once. This rearrangement joins TRBV4-2 to TRBJ2-3; D not certain. The CDR3 contains 18 residues. Germline V gene sequence: CDR1 LGHNA, CDR2 YNFKEQ. The V gene lost 0 bases and the J gene lost 0 bases, with 16 bases spanning the gap. Here the CDR3 reads CASSQEQIRPGSTDTQYF. CDR3 nucleotides: TGTGCCAGCAGCCAAGAGCAGATCCGCCCTGGTAGCACAGATACGCAGTATTTT.

This chain joins TRBV7-2 and TRBJ1-4, with TRBD1 matching 7 bases. V was pared by 1 base and J by 8 bases, with 4 bases of the junction left unmatched. In germline, CDR1 is SGHTA, CDR2 FQGNSA. This CDR3 is 14 amino acids long. The chain's CDR3 is CASSLGQGGEKLFF. The CDR3 DNA reads as TGTGCCAGCAGCTTAGGACAGGGTGGCGAAAAACTGTTTTTT. Using reference TRBV7-2 and TRBJ1-4 for the parts outside the CDR3, the full variable domain is GAGVSQSPSNKVTEKGKDVELRCDPISGHTALYWYRQSLGQGLEFLIYFQGNSAPDKSGLPSDRFSAERTGGSVSTLTIQRTQQEDSAVYLCASSLGQGGEKLFFGSGTQLSVL.

This clone was found a few times. The genes are TRBV6-5 and TRBJ1-2; D gene ambiguous. The CDR3 is made up of 13 amino acids. V was pared by 8 bases and J by 7 bases, with 17 bases between. Germline-derived CDR1 and CDR2 are MNHEY and SVGAGI. This CDR3 is CASGETPGFGYTF. In nucleotides, the CDR3 is TGTGCCAGCGGAGAAACGCCTGGCTTTGGCTACACCTTC.

This clone turned up a few times. This chain links TRBV7-8 with TRBJ1-5; D is possibly TRBD1 (5 bases). V dropped 3 bases and J dropped 6 bases, with 15 bases sitting between them. The CDR3 spans 15 residues. The germline CDR1 and CDR2 sequences are SGHVS and FQNEAQ. The CDR3 DNA follows: TGTGCCAGCAGCTTCGACAGCTCGGCGAGTCAGCCCCAGCATTTT. It translates to CASSFDSSASQPQHF.

The rearrangement uses TRBV29-1 and TRBJ1-2, with a weak D call TRBD1 (5 bases). The CDR3 loop spans 12 amino acids. Germline CDR1 reads SQVTM; CDR2 reads ANQGSEA. V dropped 3 bases and J dropped 4 bases, with 9 bases sitting between them. CDR3 bases: TGCAGCGTTGATAAGGGACTCTATGGCTACACCTTC. It is translated as CSVDKGLYGYTF.

The chain has TRBV10-3 and TRBJ1-6; D unclear. The CDR3 consists of 13 residues. The ends were cut back, 3 bases at V and 2 bases at J, with 2 bases in the middle. Germline CDR1 ENHRY, CDR2 SYGVKD. Written as DNA, the CDR3 is TGTGCCATCAGTGACACCTATAATTCACCCCTCCACTTT. As protein: CAISDTYNSPLHF.

V is TRBV27 and J is TRBJ1-4, with a weak D call TRBD1 (5 bases). The CDR3 runs to 13 residues. Germline CDR1 reads MNHEY; CDR2 reads SMNVEV (reference sequence). Trimming left V 5 bases short and J 7 bases short, with 11 bases between. The CDR3 loop is CASSPLTGEKLFF. The CDR3 DNA follows: TGTGCCAGCAGTCCCCTAACAGGTGAAAAACTGTTTTTT.

This chain links TRBV7-2 with TRBJ1-4; D may be TRBD1 (5 bases). Trimming took 0 bases from V and 10 from J, leaving 18 bases between them. Germline-derived CDR1 and CDR2 are SGHTA and FQGNSA. This CDR3 contains 16 residues. The CDR3: CASSLAPGTIGGKLFF. CDR3 bases: TGTGCCAGCAGCTTAGCTCCGGGGACCATCGGGGGAAAACTGTTTTTT. The entire variable domain, with the rest obtained from reference TRBV7-2 and TRBJ1-4, is as follows: GAGVSQSPSNKVTEKGKDVELRCDPISGHTALYWYRQSLGQGLEFLIYFQGNSAPDKSGLPSDRFSAERTGGSVSTLTIQRTQQEDSAVYLCASSLAPGTIGGKLFFGSGTQLSVL.

The V call is TRBV7-2, the J call TRBJ2-7; D gene unclear. V shed 5 bases and J shed 0 bases, with 11 bases lying between them. The germline gives CDR1 SGHTA, CDR2 FQGNSA. The CDR3 runs to 14 residues. CDR3 bases: TGTGCCAGCAGCCTATTTGACAACTCCTACGAGCAGTACTTC. Translated: CASSLFDNSYEQYF.

The chain couples TRBV18 to TRBJ1-1; D not resolved. CDR1 KGHSH and CDR2 LQKENI come from the germline V gene. CDR3 length: 13 residues. V was clipped by 7 bases and J by 1 base, with 10 bases between them. The CDR3 is CASCLAENTEAFF. The DNA for the CDR3 is TGTGCCAGCTGCCTAGCGGAGAACACTGAAGCTTTCTTT.

The V call is TRBV29-1, the J call TRBJ2-3, with D perhaps TRBD2 (5 bases). V lost 3 bases to trimming and J lost 2 bases, with 9 bases between them. The germline V gene has CDR1 SQVTM and CDR2 ANQGSEA. The CDR3 length is 13 residues. CDR3 DNA: TGCAGCGTTGAGCGGGCAGTCACAGATACGCAGTATTTT. Translating gives CSVERAVTDTQYF.

The chain links TRBV3-1 (or the pseudogene TRBV3-2) to TRBJ1-1; D remains unclear. The length of the CDR3 is 13 residues. Trimming left V 2 bases short and J 4 bases short, with 8 bases between. Per germline, CDR1 LGHDT and CDR2 YNNKEL (reference sequence). CDR3 in amino acids: CASSQFEGTEAFF. In DNA, the CDR3 is TGTGCCAGCAGCCAATTCGAGGGCACTGAAGCTTTCTTT.

V is TRBV10-3 and J is TRBJ1-6, with D uncertain. Germline V gene sequence: CDR1 ENHRY, CDR2 SYGVKD. This CDR3 has 13 amino acids. The V and J ends lost 6 bases and 6 bases respectively, with 9 bases between them. CDR3: CAIRVDGNSPLHF. The CDR3 DNA follows: TGTGCCATCAGAGTAGATGGTAATTCACCCCTCCACTTT.

The V and J genes are TRBV9 and TRBJ2-5; 8 nucleotides match TRBD1. The CDR3 length is 15 residues. CDR1 and CDR2 from the germline V gene are SGDLS and YYNGEE. V trimming: 4 bases; J trimming: 5 bases; junction bases outside the gene matches: 10. The chain's CDR3 is CASSPWTGSTETQYF. The CDR3 nucleotides read TGTGCCAGCAGCCCTTGGACAGGGTCGACGGAGACCCAGTACTTC.

The chain carries TRBV2 and TRBJ1-2, with D unresolved. V lost 4 bases and J 7 bases, leaving 13 bases between the germline ends. Germline V gene sequence: CDR1 SNHLY, CDR2 FYNNEI. The CDR3 totals 13 residues. For the CDR3, the DNA is TGTGCCAGCAGTGTAGGGCAACGGGGTGGCTACACCTTC. Its protein is CASSVGQRGGYTF.

The chain carries TRBV28 and TRBJ2-2, with TRBD2 identical over 8 bases. Germline loops: CDR1 MDHEN, CDR2 SYDVKM. Trimming took 1 base from V and 7 from J; bases not matched to a gene: 2. The CDR3 runs to 14 residues. The CDR3 is CASSLLLADGELFF. The DNA for the CDR3 is TGTGCCAGCAGTTTATTACTAGCGGACGGGGAGCTGTTTTTT.

The CDR3 spells CASSFFDSNEKLFF. The CDR3 DNA reads TGTGCCAGCAGCTTTTTCGACTCGAATGAAAAACTGTTTTTT. This chain connects TRBV5-6 to TRBJ1-4; unclear D gene. The CDR3 is 14 amino acids. Germline V gives CDR1 SGHDT, CDR2 YYEEEE. Trimming took off 2 bases at V and 5 bases at J, with 10 bases between the two ends.

This chain links TRBV7-2 with TRBJ2-1; D may be TRBD2 (5 bases). The germline V and J ends were trimmed by 7 bases and 8 bases, with 12 bases remaining between them. This CDR3 spans 12 amino acids. From germline, CDR1 is SGHTA and CDR2 FQGNSA. CDR3 residues: CASKRGPHEQFF. Written as DNA, the CDR3 is TGTGCCAGCAAGAGAGGGCCCCATGAGCAGTTCTTC.

This clone has just a few counts. The genes are TRBV3-1 (or the pseudogene TRBV3-2) and TRBJ2-5; tentatively, D is TRBD2 (5 bases). Germline V gene data show CDR1 as LGHDT and CDR2 as YNNKEL (reference sequence). V lost 0 bases and J lost 6, with 17 bases in between. This CDR3 is 16 amino acids long. The CDR3 DNA is TGTGCCAGCAGCCAAGAGGGCGGACTCCAGCAGAAGACCCAGTACTTC. Translating it yields CASSQEGGLQQKTQYF.

The gene calls are TRBV5-1 and TRBJ2-7, with no clear D. Trimming shortened V by 0 bases and J by 0 bases, and 13 bases separated the two germline ends. Per the germline V gene, CDR1 is SGHRS and CDR2 is YFSETQ. This CDR3 region has 16 residues. CDR3 nucleotides: TGCGCCAGCAGCTTGGGTATTACAGATATCTCCTACGAGCAGTACTTC. Protein product: CASSLGITDISYEQYF.